These 30 T cell receptor beta chains came from one sample sequenced in a study of cytomegalovirus exposure and HLA in healthy donors. Primers for the PCR totalled 60 Vbeta and 13 Jbeta. Some clones are missing from TCRdb's copy, which holds only in-frame ones; the method was immunoSEQ multiplex PCR. The table shows around 150,000 clones, with about 76% occurring only once. Input material: PBMCs. All receptors derive from a human donor in good health.

The rearrangement joins TRBV6-5 to TRBJ1-5, with TRBD1 matching 8 bases. CDR3 length equals 14 residues. Germline V gene lookup returns CDR1 MNHEY and CDR2 SVGAGI. The V segment lost 4 bases and the J segment 8 bases; nucleotides outside the gene matches: 7. CDR3 DNA: TGTGCCAGCAGTTCACAGGGGGGTGTGGAGCCCCAGCATTTT. Translation: CASSSQGGVEPQHF.

This chain joins TRBV6-1 and TRBJ2-7, with 10 bases identical to TRBD1. With 7 bases clipped from V and 4 bases from J, the junction kept 7 bases outside the gene matches. This CDR3 comprises 14 residues. CDR1 and CDR2 from the germline V gene are MNHNS and SASEGT. CDR3: CASKGTGVGYEQYF. The CDR3 DNA sequence: TGTGCCAGCAAAGGGACAGGGGTAGGATACGAGCAGTACTTC.

This chain joins TRBV28 and TRBJ2-7, with 12 bases aligning to TRBD2. Trimming removed 5 bases from V and 7 bases from J; junction bases left unmatched: 12. The germline V gene encodes CDR1 MDHEN and CDR2 SYDVKM. This CDR3 region has 16 residues. CDR3 sequence (DNA): TGTGCCAGCAGTCCCCTAGGACTAGCGGGACAAAGAGAGCAGTACTTC. Translating it yields CASSPLGLAGQREQYF.

CDR3 DNA sequence: TGTGCCAGCAGCCCCGCTTATAGACAGTACATTCAGTACTTC. Its translation is CASSPAYRQYIQYF. The chain is built from TRBV11-2 and TRBJ2-4; tentatively, D is TRBD1 (5 bases). This CDR3 has 14 residues. Looked up from germline, CDR1 is SGHAT and CDR2 is FQNNGV. The germline V and J ends were trimmed by 5 bases and 8 bases, with 16 bases remaining between them.

The chain links TRBV1 to TRBJ2-3; TRBD2 is the table's D call, not checked against the DNA. TRBV1 is annotated as a pseudogene. The CDR3 covers 18 residues. The CDR3 nucleotides read TGCACCAGCAGCCAAGTGGCCCCCCGAGCGGGGGTCACAGATACGCAGTATTTT. Translation: CTSSQVAPRAGVTDTQYF.

This clone was seen only a few times. The chain has TRBV27 and TRBJ2-3; a possible D gene is TRBD1 (5 bases). Per the germline V gene, CDR1 is MNHEY and CDR2 is SMNVEV (reference sequence). The CDR3 sequence is 16 residues long. V lost 5 bases to trimming and J lost 8 bases, with 23 bases between them. CDR3 loop: CASSNFRGDPQRTQYF. The CDR3 DNA reads as TGTGCCAGCAGTAACTTTAGGGGTGATCCCCAACGTACGCAGTATTTT.

The chain is built from TRBV5-6 and TRBJ1-1; no clear D gene. CDR1 and CDR2 from the germline V gene are SGHDT and YYEEEE. Trimming took off 8 bases at V and 1 base at J, with 12 bases between the two ends. The CDR3 has 13 amino acids. This chain's CDR3 is CAREEGGNTEAFF. Written as DNA, the CDR3 is TGTGCCAGAGAAGAGGGAGGGAACACTGAAGCTTTCTTT. Full variable domain (outside the CDR3, taken from reference TRBV5-6 and TRBJ1-1): DAGVTQSPTHLIKTRGQQVTLRCSPKSGHDTVSWYQQALGQGPQFIFQYYEEEERQRGNFPDRFSGHQFPNYSSELNVNALLLGDSALYLCAREEGGNTEAFFGQGTRLTVV.

V and J are TRBV6-5 and TRBJ1-1, with TRBD1 as a possible D gene (6 bases). Germline V lookup: CDR1 MNHEY, CDR2 SVGAGI. CDR3 length equals 15 residues. Between the trimmed V and J ends, which lost 1 base and 4 bases, there was a span of 13 bases. The CDR3 is CASSYWGAGATEAFF. In DNA form, the CDR3 reads TGTGCCAGCAGTTACTGGGGGGCGGGGGCCACTGAAGCTTTCTTT.

This clone has more than one count but fewer than ten. J is TRBJ1-1 and V is TRBV7-9; the D gene is possibly TRBD1 (6 bases). The CDR3 runs to 13 residues. Germline-derived CDR1 and CDR2 are SEHNR and FQNEAQ (reference sequence). With 3 bases removed from V and 5 bases from J, the gap between germline ends came to 10 bases. CDR3 amino acids: CASSLQGRTEAFF. CDR3 DNA: TGTGCCAGCAGCTTGCAGGGGCGGACTGAAGCTTTCTTT.

The rearrangement uses TRBV7-9 and TRBJ1-1, with 8 bases aligning to TRBD1. Trimming cost V 5 bases and J 3 bases; bases outside gene matches: 8. In germline, CDR1 is SEHNR, CDR2 FQNEAQ (reference sequence). This CDR3 has 15 residues. The CDR3, as DNA: TGTGCCAGCAGCCCAGGACAGGGAGGGTACACTGAAGCTTTCTTT. Residues: CASSPGQGGYTEAFF.

This clone was seen a single time. The chain uses TRBV15 and TRBJ2-6; TRBD2 is a possible D gene (7 bases). The CDR3 extends over 18 amino acids. Trimming took off 0 bases at V and 1 base at J, with 13 bases between the two ends. CDR1 and CDR2 from the germline V gene are LNHNV and YYDKDF (reference sequence). The CDR3, as DNA: TGTGCCACCAGCAGAGATGGGGGGGGCGCTTCTGGGGCCAACGTCCTGACTTTC. Translation: CATSRDGGGASGANVLTF.

The gene calls are TRBV11-2 and TRBJ1-1, with D unresolved. CDR1 and CDR2 (germline): SGHAT, FQNNGV. The CDR3 runs 15 residues. Trimming cost V 5 bases and J 4 bases, with 17 bases left between them. The CDR3 region is CASSPNVGAGTEAFF. CDR3 bases: TGTGCCAGCAGCCCAAACGTGGGCGCGGGCACTGAAGCTTTCTTT. Complete variable domain (other parts from reference TRBV11-2 and TRBJ1-1): EAGVAQSPRYKIIEKRQSVAFWCNPISGHATLYWYQQILGQGPKLLIQFQNNGVVDDSQLPKDRFSAERLKGVDSTLKIQPAKLEDSAVYLCASSPNVGAGTEAFFGQGTRLTVV.

This rearrangement joins TRBV5-4 to TRBJ2-1; D unresolved. Per the germline V gene, CDR1 is SGHNT and CDR2 is YYREEE (reference sequence). The V end was cut by 0 bases, the J end by 8 bases, with 9 bases between. The CDR3 has 13 residues. The CDR3 sequence: CASSLANRDEQFF. In DNA, the CDR3 is TGTGCCAGCAGCTTGGCCAATCGGGATGAGCAGTTCTTC.

The chain links TRBV6-6 to TRBJ1-1; maybe TRBD1 (5 bases). This CDR3 comprises 14 residues. Per the germline V gene, CDR1 is MNHNY and CDR2 is SVGAGI (reference sequence). Trimming removed 2 bases from V and 4 bases from J, with 11 bases in between. The CDR3 loop reads CASSYEDTGTEAFF. CDR3 DNA sequence: TGTGCCAGCAGTTACGAGGACACCGGCACTGAAGCTTTCTTT.

The rearrangement uses TRBV7-9 and TRBJ2-7, with D tentatively TRBD1 (5 bases). Between the trimmed V and J ends, which lost 8 bases and 0 bases, there was a span of 11 bases. Germline V gene lookup returns CDR1 SEHNR and CDR2 FQNEAQ (reference sequence). There are 13 residues in the CDR3. The CDR3 loop is CASLKDSSYEQYF. Here the CDR3 DNA reads TGTGCCAGCCTAAAAGACAGCTCCTACGAGCAGTACTTC.

The chain couples TRBV19 to TRBJ2-5; maybe TRBD1 (6 bases). The germline V gene has CDR1 LNHDA and CDR2 SQIVND (reference sequence). Trimming left V 7 bases short and J 5 bases short, with 17 bases between. The CDR3 spans 14 residues. CDR3 region: CASTLQGGTETQYF. CDR3 nucleotides: TGTGCCAGTACCCTACAAGGGGGAACGGAGACCCAGTACTTC.

The chain has TRBV25-1 and TRBJ2-5, with D perhaps matching TRBD1 (6 bases). V lost 8 bases and J lost 4, with 20 bases in between. The CDR3 sequence is 15 residues long. Looked up from germline, CDR1 is MGHDK and CDR2 is SYGVNS. DNA for the CDR3: TGTGCCAGCGGGGGCCGAGCTAACTCAGGAGAGACCCAGTACTTC. Translated, it gives CASGGRANSGETQYF.

The J gene is TRBJ2-4, the V gene TRBV30, with 10 bases matching TRBD1. There are 16 residues in the CDR3. Germline CDR1 GTSNPN, CDR2 SVGIG (reference sequence). J lost 5 bases, V lost 1 base, and 8 bases had no gene match. The CDR3: CAWSGRRTGGENIQYF. CDR3 sequence (DNA): TGTGCCTGGAGTGGAAGGCGGACAGGGGGGGAAAACATTCAGTACTTC. The full variable domain, rest sourced from reference TRBV30 and TRBJ2-4, is SQTIHQWPATLVQPVGSPLSLECTVEGTSNPNLYWYRQAAGRGLQLLFYSVGIGQISSEVPQNLSASRPQDRQFILSSKKLLLSDSGFYLCAWSGRRTGGENIQYFGAGTRLSVL.

The chain couples TRBV7-9 to TRBJ2-1; 12 bases agree with TRBD2. CDR3 length: 15 residues. V was pared by 4 bases and J by 9 bases, with 7 bases of the junction left unmatched. Germline V gives CDR1 SEHNR, CDR2 FQNEAQ (reference sequence). For the CDR3, the DNA is TGTGCCAGCAGCTCGGGACTAGCGGGTTTCGGTGAGCAGTTCTTC. The encoded protein is CASSSGLAGFGEQFF.

V gene TRBV23-1 combines with J gene TRBJ2-2; no clear D gene. TRBV23-1 is treated as an ORF (open reading frame) with a function not yet certain. The CDR3 loop spans 12 amino acids. V was clipped by 7 bases and J by 4 bases, with 7 bases between them. The CDR3 coding sequence is TGCGCCAGCATTCTAACCACCGGGGAGCTGTTTTTT. This sequence encodes CASILTTGELFF.

This clone turned up a few times. The rearrangement uses TRBV15 and TRBJ2-7; D may be TRBD1 (5 bases). Germline values: CDR1 LNHNV, CDR2 YYDKDF (reference sequence). This CDR3 is built from 14 residues. The germline V and J ends were trimmed by 4 bases and 2 bases, with 12 bases remaining between them. The CDR3 protein is CATSMTDGTYEQYF. The CDR3 coding sequence is TGTGCCACCAGCATGACAGACGGAACCTACGAGCAGTACTTC.

The chain uses TRBV4-1 and TRBJ1-1; TRBD1 is a possible D gene (5 bases). Germline V gene lookup returns CDR1 MGHRA and CDR2 YSYEKL. This CDR3 region has 15 residues. The V and J ends lost 1 base and 3 bases respectively, with 12 bases between them. The CDR3 nucleotides read TGCGCCAGCAGCCAAGTGACAGCAGCCGACACTGAAGCTTTCTTT. It is translated as CASSQVTAADTEAFF.

This clone was picked up a small number of times. CDR3 loop: CASRYRRDTEAFF. CDR3 DNA sequence: TGTGCCAGCAGGTATCGTCGGGACACTGAAGCTTTCTTT. The chain has TRBV6-5 and TRBJ1-1; D is unresolved. There are 13 residues in the CDR3. Germline loops: CDR1 MNHEY, CDR2 SVGAGI. The V gene lost 6 bases and the J gene lost 3 bases, with 11 bases spanning the gap.

This sequence joins TRBV7-9 and TRBJ2-7; D is unresolved. V lost 8 bases, J lost 3 bases, and 14 bases lay in between. Germline V gives CDR1 SEHNR, CDR2 FQNEAQ (reference sequence). The CDR3 consists of 13 residues. The CDR3, as DNA: TGTGCCAGCGGTGTTGGCTCTGGCTACGAGCAGTACTTC. Translated, it gives CASGVGSGYEQYF. The full variable domain, in which reference TRBV7-9 and TRBJ2-7 provide the parts outside the CDR3, is DTGVSQNPRHKITKRGQNVTFRCDPISEHNRLYWYRQTLGQGPEFLTYFQNEAQLEKSRLLSDRFSAERPKGSFSTLEIQRTEQGDSAMYLCASGVGSGYEQYFGPGTRLTVT.

The chain couples TRBV6-1 to TRBJ2-1; D remains unclear. The CDR3 has 13 amino acids. V dropped 4 bases and J dropped 10 bases, with 14 bases sitting between them. Germline assignment: CDR1 MNHNS and CDR2 SASEGT. The DNA for the CDR3 is TGTGCCAGCAGTGCGACTTACTTGCAGGAGCAGTTCTTC. The encoded protein is CASSATYLQEQFF.

This chain uses TRBV7-2 with TRBJ2-6, with a possible D match to TRBD1 (5 bases). Trimming removed 4 bases from V and 2 bases from J, with 12 bases in between. This CDR3 is built from 16 residues. The germline V gene encodes CDR1 SGHTA and CDR2 FQGNSA. The CDR3 nucleotides are TGTGCCAGCAGCTCAAGGCTCAGGGCTGGGGCCAACGTCCTGACTTTC. It codes for CASSSRLRAGANVLTF.

CDR3 loop: CASSLDYPRQGLMVYEQYF. For the CDR3, the DNA is TGCGCCAGCAGCTTGGACTACCCTCGACAGGGGTTGATGGTCTACGAGCAGTACTTC. V is TRBV5-1 and J is TRBJ2-7; TRBD1 agrees at 8 bases. The CDR3 consists of 19 residues. The germline gives CDR1 SGHRS, CDR2 YFSETQ. V lost 0 bases, J lost 3 bases, and 17 bases stayed unmatched.

This chain uses TRBV6-6 with TRBJ2-7; TRBD1 matches at 7 bases. Unmatched junction bases numbered 5, after V lost 6 bases and J lost 0 bases. The germline V gene encodes CDR1 MNHNY and CDR2 SVGAGI (reference sequence). The CDR3 totals 14 residues. For the CDR3, the DNA is TGTGCCAGCAGGGAGAGGGGGCCCTCCTACGAGCAGTACTTC. Protein product: CASRERGPSYEQYF.

The chain joins TRBV9 to TRBJ2-2, with 8 bases identical to TRBD1. The V and J ends lost 4 bases and 2 bases, in that order; junction bases with no gene match: 4. Germline CDR1 and CDR2: SGDLS and YYNGEE. CDR3 length: 15 amino acids. CDR3 in DNA: TGTGCCAGCAGCAAGACAGGGGCAAACACCGGGGAGCTGTTTTTT. Protein sequence: CASSKTGANTGELFF.

This clone was seen a few times. The V gene is TRBV7-4, the J gene TRBJ1-3, with D unclear. CDR3 length: 13 residues. The germline V gene has CDR1 SGHVT and CDR2 SQSDAQ. Trimming left V 9 bases short and J 0 bases short, with 9 bases between. Written as DNA, the CDR3 is TGTGCCAGAGACTCCAGCTCTGGAAACACCATATATTTT. This codes for CARDSSSGNTIYF.